Sequencing of this TCR beta chain was carried out in a study of cytomegalovirus exposure and HLA in healthy donors. Background on the study: Findings of an earlier analysis included about 100 million unique TCR beta sequences from 170 million or so T cells. Regarding the study as a whole: About 87% or about 30% of the time was how often most TCR beta V segments were productive, according to an earlier analysis. Whilst most TCR sequences proved rare, a subset of public TCRs occurred across many donors. The authors later linked a missense DCLRE1C variant to TCR beta V- and J-gene trimming.

Primers: 60 Vbeta forward and 13 Jbeta reverse. Clones were sequenced by immunoSEQ multiplex PCR, and TCRdb holds only the in-frame ones, with some missing. The sample records 150,000 to 200,000 clones, about 70% being singletons. This clone was recorded once. The antigen is unknown. Source material: PBMCs. The sequence derives from a man younger than 45 in good health and CMV-seropositive.

The CDR3 coding sequence is TGTGCCAGCAGCCGGCGGATAGCGGCCCTCTCTGGGGGCTACGAGCAGTACTTC. Its translation: CASSRRIAALSGGYEQYF. The J gene is TRBJ2-7, the V gene TRBV7-2; D perhaps matches TRBD2 (6 bases). The CDR3 totals 18 residues. V was trimmed by 5 bases and J by 3 bases, leaving 26 bases between them. Germline CDR1 and CDR2: SGHTA and FQGNSA. The full variable domain, in which reference TRBV7-2 and TRBJ2-7 provide the parts outside the CDR3, is GAGVSQSPSNKVTEKGKDVELRCDPISGHTALYWYRQSLGQGLEFLIYFQGNSAPDKSGLPSDRFSAERTGGSVSTLTIQRTQQEDSAVYLCASSRRIAALSGGYEQYFGPGTRLTVT.